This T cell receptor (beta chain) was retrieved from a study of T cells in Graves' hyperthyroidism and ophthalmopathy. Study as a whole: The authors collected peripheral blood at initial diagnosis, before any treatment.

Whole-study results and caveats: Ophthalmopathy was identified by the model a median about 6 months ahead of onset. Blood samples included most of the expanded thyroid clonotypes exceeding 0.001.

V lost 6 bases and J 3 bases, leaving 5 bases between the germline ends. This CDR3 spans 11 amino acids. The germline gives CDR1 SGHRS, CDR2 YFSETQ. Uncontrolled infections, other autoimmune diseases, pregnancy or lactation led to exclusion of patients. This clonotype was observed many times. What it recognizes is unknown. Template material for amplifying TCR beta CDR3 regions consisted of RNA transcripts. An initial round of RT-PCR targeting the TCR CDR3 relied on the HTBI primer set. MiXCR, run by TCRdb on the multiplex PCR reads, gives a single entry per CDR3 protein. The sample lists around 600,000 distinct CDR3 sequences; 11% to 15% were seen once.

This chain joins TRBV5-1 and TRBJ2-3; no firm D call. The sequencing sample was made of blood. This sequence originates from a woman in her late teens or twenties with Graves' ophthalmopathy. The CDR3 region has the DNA TGCGCCAGCATCGAGACAGATACGCAGTATTTT. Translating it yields CASIETDTQYF.